The TCR beta chain under discussion was sequenced for a study of T cells in Graves' hyperthyroidism and ophthalmopathy. From germline, CDR1 is SGHAT and CDR2 FQNNGV. The V end was cut by 1 base, the J end by 6 bases, with 13 bases between. This CDR3 contains 14 residues. The TCR beta CDR3 regions underwent amplification using RNA transcripts as the source. HTBI primers were used for first-round RT-PCR of the TCR CDR3. TCRdb redid the calling of the multiplex PCR reads with MiXCR, one entry per CDR3 protein. This table holds around 600,000 distinct CDR3 sequences, 45% found once. The chain carries TRBV11-2 and TRBJ2-7; tentatively, D is TRBD1 (5 bases). Sequenced: peripheral blood or thyroid tissue (not recorded which). This clonotype originated in an adult man with Graves' disease, either hyperthyroidism or ophthalmopathy (not recorded which). The CDR3 DNA follows: TGTGCCAGCAGCTTAGCAAATGGGGCTGGCGAGCAGTACTTC. Translated, it gives CASSLANGAGEQYF.